This TCR beta chain was observed in a study of T cells expressing NK-cell markers. Turning to the study itself: All TCR beta repertoires analysed originated from sorted CD3+CD56+NKG2C+, CD3+CD56+NKG2C- and CD3+CD56-NKG2C+ T cells.

Generation of TCR beta cDNA was performed by 5'RACE template switching incorporating UMIs. TCRdb derives one entry per CDR3 protein from the 5' RACE reads, leaving out DNA. This table lists about 460,000 distinct CDR3 sequences. Findings and limits, study-wide: These clonotypes additionally ranked first within the CD3+CD56-NKG2C+ fraction of several donors. Top CD8+ clonotypes included the dominant CD3+CD56+NKG2C+ clonotypes in six donors.

The CDR3 consists of 16 residues. Germline V gene lookup returns CDR1 WSHSY and CDR2 SAAADI. Points on this clonotype: The antigen is unknown.

The chain combines TRBV10-2 with TRBJ2-1; TCRdb gives TRBD1 as the D gene, but with no DNA this cannot be confirmed. The TCR sequence derives from a woman aged 50 to 60 in good health. Source material: blood T cells: a sorted CD56 or NKG2C T cell subset, CD4+ or CD8+ T cells, or bulk PBMC T cells (not recorded which). The chain's CDR3 is CASSERAVRGYNEQFF.